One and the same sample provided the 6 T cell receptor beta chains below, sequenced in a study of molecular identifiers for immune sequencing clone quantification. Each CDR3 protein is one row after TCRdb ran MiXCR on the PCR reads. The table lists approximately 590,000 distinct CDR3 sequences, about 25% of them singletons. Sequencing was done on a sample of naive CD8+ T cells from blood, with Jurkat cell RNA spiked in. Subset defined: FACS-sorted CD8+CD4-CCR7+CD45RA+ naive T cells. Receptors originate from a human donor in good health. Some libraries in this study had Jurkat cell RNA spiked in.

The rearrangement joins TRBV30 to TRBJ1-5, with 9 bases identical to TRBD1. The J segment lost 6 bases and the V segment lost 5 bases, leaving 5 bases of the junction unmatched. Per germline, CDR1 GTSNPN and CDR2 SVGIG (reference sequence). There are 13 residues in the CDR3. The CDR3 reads CAWGGQGGQPQHF. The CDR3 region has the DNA TGTGCCTGGGGGGGACAGGGTGGTCAGCCCCAGCATTTT. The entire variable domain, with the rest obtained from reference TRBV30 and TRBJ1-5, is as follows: SQTIHQWPATLVQPVGSPLSLECTVEGTSNPNLYWYRQAAGRGLQLLFYSVGIGQISSEVPQNLSASRPQDRQFILSSKKLLLSDSGFYLCAWGGQGGQPQHFGDGTRLSIL.

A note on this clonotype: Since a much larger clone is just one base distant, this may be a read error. The CDR3, as DNA: TGTGCCAGCAGTTTATACGCGACTAGCGGGGCAGAAGCGACCCAGTACTTC. As protein: CASSLYATSGAEATQYF. The rearrangement uses TRBV28 and TRBJ2-5; 11 bases line up with TRBD2. Germline CDR1 MDHEN, CDR2 SYDVKM. Trimming took 1 base from V and 7 from J; bases not matched to a gene: 11. The CDR3 is 17 amino acids.

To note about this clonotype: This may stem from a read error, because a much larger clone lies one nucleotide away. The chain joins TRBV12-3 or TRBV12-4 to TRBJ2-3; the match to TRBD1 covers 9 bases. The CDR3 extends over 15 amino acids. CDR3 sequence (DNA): TGTGCCAGCAGCCTACCTGGGACAGGGAAAGATACGCAGAATTTT. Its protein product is CASSLPGTGKDTQNF.

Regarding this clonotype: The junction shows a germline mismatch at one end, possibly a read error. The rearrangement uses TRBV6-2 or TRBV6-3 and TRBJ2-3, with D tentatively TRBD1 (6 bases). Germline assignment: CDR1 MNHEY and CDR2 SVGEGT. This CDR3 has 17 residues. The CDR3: CASSYSLLGQSTDPQYF. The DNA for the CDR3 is TGTGCCAGCAGTTACTCGCTCTTAGGACAGAGCACAGATCCGCAATATTTT.

CDR3 residues: CSARQGQGSSYEQYF. CDR3 nucleotide sequence: TGCAGTGCTAGACAAGGACAGGGGAGCTCCTACGAGCAGTACTTC. The chain uses TRBV20-1 and TRBJ2-7; 9 bases match TRBD1. J gave up 0 bases and V 2 bases, and 5 bases lay outside the gene matches. CDR1 DFQATT and CDR2 SNEGSKA come from the germline V gene (reference sequence). The CDR3 consists of 15 residues.

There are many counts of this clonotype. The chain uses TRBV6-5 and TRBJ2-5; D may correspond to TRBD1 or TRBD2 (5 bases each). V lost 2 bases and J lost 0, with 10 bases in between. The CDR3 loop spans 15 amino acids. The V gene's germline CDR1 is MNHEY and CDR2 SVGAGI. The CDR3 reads CASSYTGTNQETQYF. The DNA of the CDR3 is TGTGCCAGCAGTTACACCGGGACGAACCAAGAGACCCAGTACTTC.